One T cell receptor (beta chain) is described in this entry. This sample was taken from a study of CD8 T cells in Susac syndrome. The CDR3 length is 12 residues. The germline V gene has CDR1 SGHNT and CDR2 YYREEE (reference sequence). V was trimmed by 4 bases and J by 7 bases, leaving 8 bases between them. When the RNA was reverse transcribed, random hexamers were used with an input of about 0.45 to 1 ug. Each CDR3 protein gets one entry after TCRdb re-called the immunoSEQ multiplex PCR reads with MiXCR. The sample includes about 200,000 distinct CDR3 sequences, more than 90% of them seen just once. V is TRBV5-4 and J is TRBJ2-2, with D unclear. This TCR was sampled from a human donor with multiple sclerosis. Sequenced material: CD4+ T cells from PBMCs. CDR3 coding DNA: TGTGCCAGCAGCCCAACGGTCGGGGAGCTGTTTTTT. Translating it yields CASSPTVGELFF.